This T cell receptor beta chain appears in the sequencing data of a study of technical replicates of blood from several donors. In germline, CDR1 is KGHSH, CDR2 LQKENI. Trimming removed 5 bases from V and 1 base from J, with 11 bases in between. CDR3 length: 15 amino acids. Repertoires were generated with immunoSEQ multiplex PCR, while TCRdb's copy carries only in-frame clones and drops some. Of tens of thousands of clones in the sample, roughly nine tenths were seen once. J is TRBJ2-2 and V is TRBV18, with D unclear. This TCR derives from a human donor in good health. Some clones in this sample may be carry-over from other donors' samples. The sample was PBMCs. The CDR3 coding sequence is TGTGCCAGCTCATTCCTGACTGGGAACACCGGGGAGCTGTTTTTT. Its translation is CASSFLTGNTGELFF.